These 2 T cell receptor beta chains were all obtained from the same sample, sequenced in a study of blood T cell repertoires in COVID-19. Libraries were prepared by immunoSEQ multiplex PCR; TCRdb keeps only in-frame clonotypes and omits some of them. The data hold around 300,000 clones, with roughly 84% observed a single time. Source material: peripheral blood. Receptors originate from a man aged 50 or older with active or convalescent COVID-19.

V and J are TRBV4-3 and TRBJ1-5; 8 bases agree with TRBD1. Germline trimming cut 4 bases from V and 3 bases from J; bases unmatched to any gene: 8. The CDR3 contains 16 residues. Germline V lookup: CDR1 LGHNA, CDR2 YSLEER. The CDR3 here is CASSPQSGQANQPQHF. The CDR3 DNA reads TGCGCCAGCAGCCCTCAATCGGGACAGGCCAATCAGCCCCAGCATTTT.

The chain carries TRBV20-1 and TRBJ2-3, with D hard to call. Trimming left V 8 bases short and J 4 bases short, with 10 bases between. Germline values: CDR1 DFQATT, CDR2 SNEGSKA (reference sequence). The CDR3 has 11 amino acids. The CDR3 loop reads CSLTNSDTQYF. In nucleotides, the CDR3 is TGCAGTTTAACAAATTCAGATACGCAGTATTTT.